This T cell receptor (beta chain) was found in a study of siplizumab effects on memory and regulatory T cells. This clone is a singleton in its sample. The antigen remains undetermined. Study-wide points: Siplizumab significantly reduced alloreactive sequences traceable to unstimulated CD4+ memory cells. To unstimulated subsets, only a minor fraction of alloreactive clones could be mapped. Roughly 80-97% of proliferating CD4+ or CD8+ clones lacked an assignable naive or memory phenotype.

Per sample, some 10^5 TCR templates were assayed. Method: immunoSEQ multiplex PCR; TCRdb's copy keeps in-frame clones and lacks some. The data show approximately 100,000 clones, with 91% seen just once and about 2.6% held by the top ten. This CDR3 spans 16 amino acids. With 0 bases removed from V and 0 bases from J, the gap between germline ends came to 9 bases. Germline values: CDR1 KGHSH, CDR2 LQKENI. Sequencing used CD4+ T cells sorted from blood. This sequence originates from a human donor in good health. Some clones in this sample may be carry-over from other donors' samples. The genes are TRBV18 and TRBJ1-3; D uncertain. The CDR3 region has the DNA TGTGCCAGCTCACCACCGACACACTTCTCTGGAAACACCATATATTTT. The encoded protein is CASSPPTHFSGNTIYF.